This entry concerns a single TCR beta chain. The antigen is not known. PCR primers comprised 60 Vbeta and 13 Jbeta primers. TCRdb's copy holds only in-frame clones and misses some; the assay was immunoSEQ multiplex PCR. In the table there are about 150,000 clones, 77% of which are singletons. This record comes from a study of cytomegalovirus exposure and HLA in healthy donors. Study conclusions and caveats: A few chains tied to CMV proved CMV antigen-specific in vitro. Later on, a genetic analysis was performed. It linked a missense variant in DCLRE1C with V- and J-gene trimming of TCR beta.

In germline, CDR1 is SGHVS, CDR2 FQNEAQ. Trimming at V came to 0 bases and at J to 3 bases, leaving 14 bases not matched to a gene. The CDR3 loop spans 19 amino acids. Sequenced material: PBMCs. The clonotype originates from a man in his thirties or forties in good health and CMV-seronegative. This chain joins TRBV7-8 and TRBJ1-3, with 7 positions matching TRBD1. The CDR3: CASSLASNPTGLGGNTIYF. The CDR3, as DNA: TGTGCCAGCAGCTTAGCCTCTAACCCGACAGGGCTCGGTGGAAACACCATATATTTT.